Listed below are T cell receptor beta chains from one sample, sequenced in a study of shared clonotypes between healthy human individuals. The assay was immunoSEQ multiplex PCR, and TCRdb's table has in-frame clones only and misses some. Among approximately 350,000 clones listed, about 97% were seen once. Specimen: memory CD8+ T cells sorted from blood. The receptors stem from a man aged 25-45 years in good health. Each CDR3 is given without its conserved first and last residue. The order of the fields is V gene, J gene, CDR3 protein.

TRBV11-1,TRBJ1-2,ASSLAGDGYT
TRBV14,TRBJ1-2,ASSQDRGTGANYGYT
TRBV10-3,TRBJ2-1,AISDSPGTSGNEQF
TRBV14,NA,ASSQASPHEQY
TRBV5-1,TRBJ2-3,ASSLIRLEDTQY
TRBV6-5,TRBJ2-3,ASSYSGGGGDTQY
TRBV2,TRBJ2-7,ASGRATYEQY
TRBV19,TRBJ2-3,ASSIRGRMDREGSRTDTQY
TRBV9,TRBJ2-2,ASSVTGRAATGELF
TRBV10-3,TRBJ2-7,AISGGGSYEQY
TRBV4-2,TRBJ1-5,ASSQDVPGLNQPQH
TRBV29-1,TRBJ2-3,SALSWDTDTQY
TRBV29-1,TRBJ1-3,SVVHRDRGGNTIY
TRBV6-6,TRBJ2-3,ASSYLDRGTDTQY
TRBV28,TRBJ2-1,ASSLRASYNEQF
TRBV18,TRBJ2-2,ASSDDQGAVTGELF
TRBV5-1,TRBJ2-7,ASSLSLNYEQY
TRBV7-3,TRBJ1-2,ASSLGGDYGYT
TRBV28,TRBJ2-7,ASSSSGRLPYEQY
TRBV4-2,TRBJ2-7,ASSQAADNPYYEQY
TRBV13,TRBJ1-1,ASSLGVYTEAF
TRBV6-5,TRBJ2-1,ASSYSGSYNEQF
TRBV4-1,TRBJ2-7,ASSQDGTSYEQY
TRBV27,TRBJ2-1,ASSFRRLAGGPRGYNEQF
TRBV5-1,TRBJ2-1,ASGPGSFNEQF
TRBV10-3,TRBJ1-2,AISVGARNDGYT
TRBV19,TRBJ2-1,ASSIGAVEQF
TRBV6-6,TRBJ2-7,ASSGYEQY
TRBV5-4,TRBJ1-4,ASSLGQGRTNEKLF
TRBV5-6,TRBJ1-5,ASSFFSGSNQPQH
TRBV6-4,TRBJ1-1,ASSATSGQLNHRLLTEAF
TRBV18,TRBJ2-7,ASLSQGLGEQY